These T cell receptor beta chains were read from a single sample in a study of shared clonotypes between healthy human individuals. The repertoire was sequenced with immunoSEQ multiplex PCR; TCRdb's copy has only in-frame clones and lacks some. The data hold about 1.9 million clones, with around 93% observed a single time. The sequenced sample was naive CD8+ T cells from PBMCs. The receptors come from a man between 18 and 35 years old in good health. Some clones in this sample may be carry-over from other donors' samples. Each CDR3 is given without its conserved first and last residue.

V gene: TRBV11-2; CDR3 protein: ASSVGASGFYNEQF
V gene: TRBV10-3; CDR3 protein: AISEGQGLYSNQPQH
V gene: TRBV4-1; CDR3 protein: ASSLFGLGNTEAF
V gene: TRBV7-2; CDR3 protein: ASSFQGGGYGYT
V gene: TRBV9; CDR3 protein: ASTTGVNTEAF
V gene: TRBV27; CDR3 protein: ASSPPVAKNIQY
V gene: TRBV5-1; CDR3 protein: ASSLGSGTYEQY
V gene: TRBV4-1; CDR3 protein: ASSQDLVVKRIPEAF
V gene: TRBV9; CDR3 protein: ASSDRTGEGTEAF
V gene: TRBV9; CDR3 protein: ASSETGLAYNEQF
V gene: TRBV28; CDR3 protein: ASGRAASYNEQF
V gene: TRBV11-2; CDR3 protein: ASSSGEQY
V gene: TRBV5-6; CDR3 protein: ASSYPPQGAYEQY
V gene: TRBV30; CDR3 protein: AWTTRGFQETQY
V gene: TRBV6-5; CDR3 protein: ASSSAGELF
V gene: TRBV5-6; CDR3 protein: ASSLRGGTRNNQPQH
V gene: TRBV7-3; CDR3 protein: ATSPGGSYNEQY
V gene: TRBV9; CDR3 protein: ASSPRAGTYEQY
V gene: TRBV13; CDR3 protein: ASSSPSSTGVTDTQY
V gene: TRBV11-2; CDR3 protein: ASSLDWGEQF
V gene: TRBV4-1; CDR3 protein: ASSQNSGGADGYT
V gene: TRBV27; CDR3 protein: ASTPGTGLNQPQH
V gene: TRBV5-8; CDR3 protein: ASSSYLAGGRIGELF
V gene: TRBV28; CDR3 protein: ASSFRGRNQPQH
V gene: TRBV6-5; CDR3 protein: ASSYYISGANVLT
V gene: TRBV5-8; CDR3 protein: ASSLGSGETQY
V gene: TRBV4-1; CDR3 protein: ASSQAGLAPDTQY
V gene: TRBV5-8; CDR3 protein: ASSLSAGYDEQY
V gene: TRBV7-9; CDR3 protein: ASSLPFVNEQF
V gene: TRBV2; CDR3 protein: ASVIQGWETQY
V gene: TRBV27; CDR3 protein: ASSLNGRSYNEQF
V gene: TRBV6-5; CDR3 protein: ASSYSSEQY
V gene: TRBV27; CDR3 protein: ASSSLTGATNEKLF
V gene: TRBV28; CDR3 protein: ASTWGAAGDQPQH
V gene: TRBV28; CDR3 protein: ASSLMRSGTSEQF
V gene: TRBV6-1; CDR3 protein: ASSEGWGLRLSNQPQH
V gene: TRBV27; CDR3 protein: ASRRTGLETQY
V gene: TRBV6-4; CDR3 protein: ASSASRTYEQY
V gene: TRBV7-2; CDR3 protein: ASSLGWGRPSFQETQY
V gene: TRBV19; CDR3 protein: ASSITGNYNEQF
V gene: TRBV27; CDR3 protein: ASSFLGGTSGLTDTQY
V gene: TRBV6-5; CDR3 protein: ASSYAPGGYEQY
V gene: TRBV2; CDR3 protein: ASNRGTNVYGYT
V gene: TRBV27; CDR3 protein: ASSLYERQPQH
V gene: TRBV28; CDR3 protein: ASRLAGDYEQY
V gene: TRBV9; CDR3 protein: ASSGGDGYEQY
V gene: TRBV25-1; CDR3 protein: ASSERVAGLTGELF
V gene: TRBV27; CDR3 protein: ASSLGLITGELF
V gene: TRBV30; CDR3 protein: AWSPGDHNEQF